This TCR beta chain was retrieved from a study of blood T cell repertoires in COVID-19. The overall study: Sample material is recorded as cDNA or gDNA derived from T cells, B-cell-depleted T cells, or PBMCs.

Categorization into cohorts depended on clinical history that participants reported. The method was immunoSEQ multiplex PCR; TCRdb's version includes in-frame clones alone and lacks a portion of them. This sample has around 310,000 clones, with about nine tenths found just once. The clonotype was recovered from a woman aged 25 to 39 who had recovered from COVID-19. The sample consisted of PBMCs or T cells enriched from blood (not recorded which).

The CDR3, as DNA: TGCAGTGCTAAGAGGGCAGATACGCAGTATTTT. Protein: CSAKRADTQYF. The chain is built from TRBV20-1 and TRBJ2-3, with D tentatively TRBD2 (5 bases). Germline CDR1 and CDR2: DFQATT and SNEGSKA (reference sequence). Deletions cut 4 bases from V and 4 bases from J, with 6 bases between. This CDR3 is 11 amino acids long.